This T cell receptor beta chain was sequenced in a study of regulatory T cells in long-lasting Graves disease (dated by TCRdb to the early 2020s). Regarding the research as a whole: Patients with newly diagnosed Graves' disease had been on antithyroid drugs for under 3 months. Peripheral blood TCR sequencing and RNA sequencing compared persistent Graves' disease patients with newly diagnosed Graves' disease patients. The study was registered as a clinical trial and conducted in China. TCR sequencing covered 13 persistent and roughly 20 newly diagnosed Graves' disease patients, 33 samples in total. What the authors observed across the whole study: Persistent disease showed preferential use of TRBV28, TRBJ1-2 and TRBJ2-5, whereas newly diagnosed disease favored TRBV20-1 and TRBJ2-1. Only the TCR beta chain was sequenced and analyzed. Persistent Graves' disease patients showed lower TCR Shannon entropy and fewer highly expanded clones than newly diagnosed patients, suggesting clonal expansion. More public clonotypes were shared among persistent patients (roughly 2,700) than among newly diagnosed patients (roughly 1,000). Only peripheral blood was studied, because thyroid tissue, the primary lesion, was inaccessible. The authors noted that the small sample size was a limitation that may lower accuracy.

Sample time point, as interpreted from the label and publication: newly diagnosed GD, antithyroid drugs for less than 3 months. For both TCR sequencing and RNA sequencing, RNA was extracted from PBMCs in TRIzol. The diagnosis of Graves' disease followed American Thyroid Association guidelines. Recruitment of patients was carried out at an endocrinology department in Xi'an, China. Each patient gave about 9.1 milliliters of peripheral blood, collected in an EDTA anticoagulant tube. PBMCs were isolated by Ficoll Paque Plus density gradient separation without further T cell sorting. An Agilent 2100 Bioanalyzer and agarose gel were used to check RNA quality, while a NanoDrop 2000 measured RNA concentration. This clonotype has only a few counts. Which antigen it targets is not known. No qualities accompany the bases; no much larger clone lies one base away. V loses 6 bases of germline sequence and J loses 13 bases, and the interval between the two ends is 34 bases. Inclusive of the bounding cysteine and phenylalanine, the CDR3 is 18 residues long. The entry retains the CDR3 DNA only, 54 bases that are in frame from base 1. Sequences SGHAT (CDR1) and FQNNGV (CDR2) are obtained from the germline V gene.

Libraries were prepared through multiplex PCR. TCRdb records Illumina HiSeq 4000 as the sequencer. To build TCR beta libraries, CDR3 regions were amplified by Arm-PCR using iRepertoire HTBI primers. Before sequencing, the PCR products went through gel purification. The paper's processing steps were these. Across samples, 60 to 80 TRBV and 14 TRBJ segments were identified and used for gene usage analysis of CDR3 amino acid clonotypes. COPE and FqMerger were used to merge the filtered high-quality paired reads into contigs. Contigs were aligned with BLAST to IMGT TRBV, TRBD and TRBJ reference genes, and CDR3 was defined per IMGT. Clonotypes above 0.1% frequency were classified as highly expanded clones. Shannon entropy served as the measure of repertoire diversity, while the Gini coefficient captured V-J evenness. A clonotype found in more than one individual was treated as public. TCRdb reprocessed the public reads (quality trimming at Q25 with fastp, clone calling with MiXCR) and kept in-frame beta chains. A single entry per CDR3 protein holds the most common genes and DNA from its merged rows. The V and J calls shown here were made by TCRdb, not taken from the authors' results. The sample has some 500,000 distinct CDR3 sequences on record, 16% of them singletons. About 25% of the sample belongs to the ten largest clones.

Another study also made use of these data, one on T cells in Graves' hyperthyroidism and ophthalmopathy. Taken from the second paper: Graves' hyperthyroidism was defined as stable when no progression to ophthalmopathy occurred over 18 months of follow-up. The hyperthyroidism patients were between 18 and 65 years old and newly diagnosed, with a disease duration of less than 2 months. Patients with uncontrolled infections, other autoimmune diseases, pregnancy or lactation were excluded. Diagnoses were based on clinical symptoms, serum thyroxine and TRAb, thyroid ultrasound and orbital computed tomography. The first round of RT-PCR for the TCR CDR3 was performed with the HTBI primer set and the Qiagen OneStep RT-PCR kit. Most expanded thyroid clonotypes (frequency above 0.001) were also found in blood, which suggests that blood repertoires may mirror thyroid immune responses. A 13 V-J signature model separated ophthalmopathy from stable hyperthyroidism, with over 85% sensitivity and just under 84% specificity in cross-validation and 80%/75% in testing. In validation, the model predicted progression to ophthalmopathy a median of around 6.5 months before onset, with approximately 68% sensitivity and just under 75% specificity. To identify TCR V-J signatures that set the groups apart, the researchers used a discovery cohort of about a hundred patients, made up of under 50 with Graves' ophthalmopathy and 57 with stable Graves' hyperthyroidism. An independent validation cohort of 18 to 20 hyperthyroidism patients and 17 patients who later progressed to ophthalmopathy tested prospective prediction of ophthalmopathy. The 95 to 100 discovery patients were divided at random into training and test sets in a 7:3 ratio. Thyroid tissue and blood T-cell repertoires from six Graves' hyperthyroidism patients were also compared in the study. After sampling, hyperthyroidism patients received methimazole starting at 30 mg daily, and ophthalmopathy patients received high-dose intravenous methylprednisolone. Libraries were constructed in a second round of multiplex PCR, after which size selection and purification were carried out. Paired-end sequencing of the libraries was performed with 100 bp reads on an Illumina HiSeq2000. Raw data were processed with SOAPnuke, discarding reads with adapters, uncalled bases, mean Phred below 15, or no exact constant-primer or identifier match. High-quality paired reads were merged with COPE v1.2.5, and unique nucleotide sequences were defined as clonotypes. MiTCR v1.1 was used to align the clonotypes against IMGT TRBV, TRBD and TRBJ reference segments. Only V-J combinations with frequency above 0.0001, covering roughly 99% of repertoires, were analysed. The TCS score was defined as F50 (clonal expansion) divided by E x V (chaos), with BLOSUM62-based TCRdist calculated between CDR3 peptides within each V-J. Welch's t-statistics and random forest reduced approximately 520 V-J features to 10 to 15, which were used in a naive Bayes classifier (R e1071). Sample size was not statistically predetermined, and investigators were not blinded to group allocation. TCR Vbeta CDR3 sequencing of 130 to 150 peripheral blood samples (fewer than 45 ophthalmopathy, about 75 hyperthyroidism and roughly 17 progressor patients) is reported in the paper.

This sequence originates from a woman in her forties or fifties with Graves disease. Donor details come from another sample of the same person, matched by shared clones. The sample was peripheral blood mononuclear cells (PBMCs), taken at new diagnosis, from a patient treated with antithyroid drugs. The rearranged chain carries TRBV11-2 and TRBJ2-1; perhaps TRBD2 is the D gene, with 6 bases matching. The nucleotide sequence is TGTGCCAGCAGTCCCACAGGTTACCTTCCTCCCCCCCTGGGGGGTCAGTTCTTC. Its protein is CASSPTGYLPPPLGGQFF.